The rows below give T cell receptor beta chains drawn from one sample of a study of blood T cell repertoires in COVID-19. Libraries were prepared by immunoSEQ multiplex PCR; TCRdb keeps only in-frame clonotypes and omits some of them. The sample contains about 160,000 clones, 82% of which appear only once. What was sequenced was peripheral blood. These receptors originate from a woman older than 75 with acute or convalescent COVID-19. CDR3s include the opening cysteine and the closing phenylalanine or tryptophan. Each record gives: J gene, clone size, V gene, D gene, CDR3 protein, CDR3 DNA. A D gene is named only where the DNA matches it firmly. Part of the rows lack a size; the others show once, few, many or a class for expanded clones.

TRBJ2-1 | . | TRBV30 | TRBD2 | CAGGLAGTNEQFF | TGTGCCGGGGGACTAGCGGGGACCAATGAGCAGTTCTTC
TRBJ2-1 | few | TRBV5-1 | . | CASSLTGAYYNEQFF | TGCGCCAGCAGCTTGACGGGAGCCTATTACAATGAGCAGTTCTTC
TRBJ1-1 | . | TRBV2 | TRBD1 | CASRKEQGAETEAFF | TGTGCCAGCAGGAAGGAACAGGGGGCAGAGACTGAAGCTTTCTTT
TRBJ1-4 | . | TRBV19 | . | CASSITGFATNEKLFF | TGTGCCAGTAGTATCACAGGGTTCGCAACTAATGAAAAACTGTTTTTT
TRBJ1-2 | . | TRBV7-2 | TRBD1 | CASSLAGTDYGYTF | TGTGCCAGCAGCTTAGCGGGGACAGACTATGGCTACACCTTC
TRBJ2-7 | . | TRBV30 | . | CASRVSYEQYF | TGTGCCTCCCGAGTTTCCTACGAGCAGTACTTC
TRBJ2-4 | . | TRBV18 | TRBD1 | CASSPGTGGVNIQYF | TGTGCCAGCTCACCAGGGACAGGGGGCGTGAACATTCAGTACTTC
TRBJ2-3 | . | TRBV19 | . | CASKDGRDTQYF | TGTGCCAGTAAGGACGGGAGAGATACGCAGTATTTT
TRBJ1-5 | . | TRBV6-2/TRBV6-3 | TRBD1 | CASSNRDRVYQPQHF | TGTGCCAGCAGTAACCGGGACAGGGTTTATCAGCCCCAGCATTTT
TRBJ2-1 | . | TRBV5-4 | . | CASSLVADSYNEQFF | TGTGCCAGCAGCTTGGTAGCGGATTCCTACAATGAGCAGTTCTTC
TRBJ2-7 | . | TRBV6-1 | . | CASSSPGASYEQYF | TGTGCCAGCAGTTCACCAGGGGCCTCCTACGAGCAGTACTTC
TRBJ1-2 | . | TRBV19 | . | CASSPAQGSYGYTF | TGTGCCAGTAGCCCAGCACAGGGTAGCTATGGCTACACCTTC
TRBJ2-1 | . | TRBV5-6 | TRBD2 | CASSSPTSGKYEQFF | TGTGCCAGCAGCTCCCCGACTAGCGGTAAATATGAGCAGTTCTTC
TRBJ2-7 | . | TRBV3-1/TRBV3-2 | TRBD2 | CASSQSTSGKYEQYF | TGTGCCAGCAGCCAAAGTACTAGCGGAAAATACGAGCAGTACTTC
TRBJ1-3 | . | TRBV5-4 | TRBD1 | CASSLGTGGAPGNTIYF | TGTGCCAGCAGCTTGGGGACAGGGGGCGCTCCGGGAAACACCATATATTTT
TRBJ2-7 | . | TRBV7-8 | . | CASSLAAGEQYF | TGTGCCAGCAGCTTAGCCGCCGGCGAGCAGTACTTC
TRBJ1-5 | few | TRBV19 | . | CASSIAHGGSQPQHF | TGTGCCAGTAGTATAGCCCACGGGGGAAGTCAGCCCCAGCATTTT
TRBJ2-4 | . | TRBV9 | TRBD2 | CASSVDPRGDGDIQYF | TGTGCCAGCAGCGTAGACCCCCGGGGGGATGGGGACATTCAGTACTTC
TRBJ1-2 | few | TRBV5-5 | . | CASSLGIALTYYGYTF | TGTGCCAGCAGCTTGGGTATTGCCCTAACTTACTATGGCTACACCTTC
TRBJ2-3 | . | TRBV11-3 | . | CASSFTVTDTQYF | TGTGCCAGCAGCTTCACGGTCACAGATACGCAGTATTTT
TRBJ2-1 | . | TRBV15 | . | CATSRDIGGEFF | TGTGCCACCAGCAGAGATATCGGAGGGGAGTTCTTC
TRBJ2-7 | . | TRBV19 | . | CASSAQSSTPSQQYF | TGTGCCAGTAGTGCTCAGAGTAGCACCCCATCGCAGCAGTACTTC
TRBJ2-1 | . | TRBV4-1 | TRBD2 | CASSPIGTRENEQFF | TGCGCCAGCAGCCCTATCGGGACTAGGGAAAATGAGCAGTTCTTC
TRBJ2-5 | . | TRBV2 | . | CASSEYGQETQYF | TGTGCCAGCAGTGAATACGGTCAAGAGACCCAGTACTTC
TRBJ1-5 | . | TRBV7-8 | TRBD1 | CASSPWTGNNQPQHF | TGTGCCAGCAGCCCCTGGACAGGGAACAATCAGCCCCAGCATTTT
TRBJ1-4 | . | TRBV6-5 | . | CASSRGAQANEKLFF | TGTGCCAGCAGTCGGGGGGCACAAGCTAATGAAAAACTGTTTTTT
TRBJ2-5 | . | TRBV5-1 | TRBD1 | CASSPGTGGRETQYF | TGCGCCAGCAGCCCCGGGACAGGGGGCCGGGAGACCCAGTACTTC
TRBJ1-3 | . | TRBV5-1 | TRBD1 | CASSFQTGWSGNTIYF | TGCGCCAGCAGCTTTCAGACAGGGTGGTCTGGAAACACCATATATTTT
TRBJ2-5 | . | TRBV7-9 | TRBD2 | CASSLGLAGETQYF | TGTGCCAGCAGTCTCGGACTAGCGGGAGAGACCCAGTACTTC
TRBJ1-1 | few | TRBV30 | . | CAWSVQTNTEAFF | TGTGCCTGGAGTGTACAGACGAACACTGAAGCTTTCTTT
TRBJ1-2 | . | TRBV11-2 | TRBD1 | CASSWVPGQGPYGYTF | TGTGCCAGCAGCTGGGTACCGGGACAGGGGCCCTATGGCTACACCTTC
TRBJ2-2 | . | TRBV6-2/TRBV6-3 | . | CASSYLANGELFF | TGTGCCAGCAGTTACCTGGCCAACGGGGAGCTGTTTTTT
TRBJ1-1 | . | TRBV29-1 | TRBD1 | CSVTKLDRDTEAFF | TGCAGCGTCACAAAGTTAGACAGGGACACTGAAGCTTTCTTT
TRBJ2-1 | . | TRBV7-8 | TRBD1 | CASSLSQRGQGRRNEQFF | TGTGCCAGCAGCTTAAGCCAGCGAGGACAGGGGAGGCGCAATGAGCAGTTCTTC
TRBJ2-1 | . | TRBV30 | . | CAWSGDWINEQFF | TGTGCCTGGAGTGGGGACTGGATCAATGAGCAGTTCTTC
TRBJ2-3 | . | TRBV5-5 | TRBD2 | CASSRTGLAGPTSTDTQYF | TGTGCCAGCAGCCGAACGGGACTAGCGGGACCGACTAGCACAGATACGCAGTATTTT
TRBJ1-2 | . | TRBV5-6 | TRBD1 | CASSLSGQGRRYTF | TGTGCCAGCAGCTTATCGGGACAGGGGCGCCGCTACACCTTC
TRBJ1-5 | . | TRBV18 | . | CASSPSTGPGQPQHF | TGTGCCAGCTCACCATCGACAGGCCCAGGTCAGCCCCAGCATTTT
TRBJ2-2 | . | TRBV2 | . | CASSLRTQDLGELFF | TGTGCCAGCAGTCTACGAACGCAGGATCTCGGGGAGCTGTTTTTT
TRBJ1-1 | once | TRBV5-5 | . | CASSLIPHTGTEAFF | TGTGCCAGCAGCTTGATCCCCCACACAGGGACTGAAGCTTTCTTT
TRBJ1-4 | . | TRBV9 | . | CASSGTGRTNEKLFF | TGTGCCAGCAGCGGAACAGGGCGAACTAATGAAAAACTGTTTTTT
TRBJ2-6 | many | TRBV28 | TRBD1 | CASGTGTGANVLTF | TGTGCCAGCGGGACAGGGACGGGGGCCAACGTCCTGACTTTC
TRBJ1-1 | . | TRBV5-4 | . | CASSTSKSGRTEAFF | TGTGCCAGCAGCACCAGCAAGTCCGGGAGGACTGAAGCTTTCTTT
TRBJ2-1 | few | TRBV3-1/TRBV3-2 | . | CASSQVVGEQFF | TGTGCCAGCAGCCAAGTGGTGGGCGAGCAGTTCTTC
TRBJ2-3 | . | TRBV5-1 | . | CASSLSPLQTDTQYF | TGCGCCAGCAGCTTGTCGCCCCTACAGACAGATACGCAGTATTTT
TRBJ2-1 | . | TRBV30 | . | CAWSGRSVYNEQFF | TGTGCCTGGAGCGGAAGGAGCGTCTACAATGAGCAGTTCTTC
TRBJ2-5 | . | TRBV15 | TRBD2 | CATSRGLAGGGETQYF | TGTGCCACCAGCAGGGGACTAGCGGGAGGGGGAGAGACCCAGTACTTC
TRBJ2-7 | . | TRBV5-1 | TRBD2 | CASRRLAGAYEQYF | TGCGCCAGCAGACGACTAGCGGGAGCCTACGAGCAGTACTTC
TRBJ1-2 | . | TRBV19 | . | CASSPGYGYTF | TGTGCCAGTAGCCCAGGCTATGGCTACACCTTC
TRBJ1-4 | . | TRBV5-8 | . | CASSSGLRRDEKLFF | TGTGCCAGCAGCTCTGGACTACGGCGGGATGAAAAACTGTTTTTT
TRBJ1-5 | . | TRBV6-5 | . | CASSYGEYSNQPQHF | TGTGCCAGCAGTTACGGGGAGTATAGCAATCAGCCCCAGCATTTT
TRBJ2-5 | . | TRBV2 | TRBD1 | CASSEGTGGWETQYF | TGTGCCAGCAGTGAAGGGACAGGGGGCTGGGAGACCCAGTACTTC